This T cell receptor (beta chain) stems from a study of shared clonotypes between healthy human individuals. Study findings and constraints: The authors sampled blood alone, and tissue repertoires likely differ.

V dropped 4 bases and J dropped 3 bases, with 7 bases sitting between them. Germline values: CDR1 MNHNY, CDR2 SVGAGI (reference sequence). This CDR3 comprises 13 residues. Each subset's genomic DNA was shared equally among a number of immunoSEQ plates. Authors' data handling: ImmunoSEQ only sent back junction sequences with no quality scores, so filtering was done differently. TCRdb's table, derived via immunoSEQ multiplex PCR, lists solely in-frame clones and lacks some. V, J and clone size were drawn from that table, and D and trimming were deduced from the DNA. This table holds a few hundred thousand clones, less than 85% found once. Points on this clone: Its target is unknown.

All the donors were Caucasian adults who lived in Nashville, Tennessee. The source is a man aged 30 to 45 in good health. The gene calls are TRBV6-6 and TRBJ1-3, with D maybe TRBD1 (5 bases). Sequenced: memory CD4+ T cells sorted from blood. The subset denotes: CD45RA-negative fraction. The CDR3 bases are TGTGCCAGCAGTTTGACAGTTGGAAACACCATATATTTT. Its translation: CASSLTVGNTIYF.